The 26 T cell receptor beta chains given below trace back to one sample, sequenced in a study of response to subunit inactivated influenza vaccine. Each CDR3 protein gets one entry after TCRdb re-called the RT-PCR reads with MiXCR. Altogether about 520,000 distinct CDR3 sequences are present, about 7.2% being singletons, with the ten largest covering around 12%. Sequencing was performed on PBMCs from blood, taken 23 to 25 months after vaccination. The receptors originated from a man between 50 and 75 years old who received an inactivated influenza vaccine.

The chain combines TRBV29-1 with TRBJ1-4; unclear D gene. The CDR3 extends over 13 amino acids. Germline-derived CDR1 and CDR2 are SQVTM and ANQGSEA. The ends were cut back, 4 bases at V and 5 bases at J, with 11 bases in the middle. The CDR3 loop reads CSVGRVGNEKLFF. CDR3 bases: TGCAGCGTTGGGAGGGTAGGGAATGAAAAACTGTTTTTT.

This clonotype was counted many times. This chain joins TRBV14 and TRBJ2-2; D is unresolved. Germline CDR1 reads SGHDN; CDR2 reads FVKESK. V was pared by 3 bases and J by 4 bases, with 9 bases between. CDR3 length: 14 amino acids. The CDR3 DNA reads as TGTGCCAGCAGCCAGGTAGAATCCACCGGGGAGCTGTTTTTT. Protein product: CASSQVESTGELFF.

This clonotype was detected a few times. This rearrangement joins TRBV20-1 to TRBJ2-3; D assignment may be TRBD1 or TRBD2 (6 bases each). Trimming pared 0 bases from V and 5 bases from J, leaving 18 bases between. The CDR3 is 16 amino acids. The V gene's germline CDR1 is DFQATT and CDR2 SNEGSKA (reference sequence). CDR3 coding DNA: TGCAGTGCTAGAGATAGTCTGAGGGGGGTAGGAGATACGCAGTATTTT. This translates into CSARDSLRGVGDTQYF.

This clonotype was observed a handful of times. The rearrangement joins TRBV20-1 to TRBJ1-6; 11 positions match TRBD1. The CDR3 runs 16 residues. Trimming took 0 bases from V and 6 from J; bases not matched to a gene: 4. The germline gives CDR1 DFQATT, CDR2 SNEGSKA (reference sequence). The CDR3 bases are TGCAGTGCTAGAGACCGGGACAGGGGGTTTAATTCACCCCTCCACTTT. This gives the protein CSARDRDRGFNSPLHF.

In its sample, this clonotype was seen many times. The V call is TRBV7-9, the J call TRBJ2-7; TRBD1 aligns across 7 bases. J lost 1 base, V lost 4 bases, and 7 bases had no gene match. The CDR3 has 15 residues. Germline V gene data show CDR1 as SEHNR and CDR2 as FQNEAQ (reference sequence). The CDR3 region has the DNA TGTGCCAGCAGCTCGCATCTGACAGGGTCCTACGAGCAGTACTTC. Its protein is CASSSHLTGSYEQYF.

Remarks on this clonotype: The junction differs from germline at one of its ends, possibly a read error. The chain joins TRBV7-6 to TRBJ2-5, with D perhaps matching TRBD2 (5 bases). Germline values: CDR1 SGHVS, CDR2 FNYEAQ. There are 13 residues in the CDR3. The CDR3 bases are TGTGCCAGCAGCTTAGTTGTGGGAGACCACGCGAGCTTC. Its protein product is CASSLVVGDHASF.

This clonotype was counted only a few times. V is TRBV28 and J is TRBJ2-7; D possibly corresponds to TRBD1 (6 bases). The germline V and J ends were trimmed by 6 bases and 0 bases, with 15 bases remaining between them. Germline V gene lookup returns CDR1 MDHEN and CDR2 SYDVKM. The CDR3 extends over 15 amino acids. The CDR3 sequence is CASSPLDRFSYEQYF. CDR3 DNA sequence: TGTGCCAGCAGCCCACTCGACAGGTTCTCCTACGAGCAGTACTTC.

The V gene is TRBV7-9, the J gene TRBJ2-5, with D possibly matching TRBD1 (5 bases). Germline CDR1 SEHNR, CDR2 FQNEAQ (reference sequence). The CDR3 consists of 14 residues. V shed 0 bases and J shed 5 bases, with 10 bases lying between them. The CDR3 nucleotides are TGTGCCAGCAGCTTAGCAGGGGTGGCGGAGACCCAGTACTTC. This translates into CASSLAGVAETQYF.

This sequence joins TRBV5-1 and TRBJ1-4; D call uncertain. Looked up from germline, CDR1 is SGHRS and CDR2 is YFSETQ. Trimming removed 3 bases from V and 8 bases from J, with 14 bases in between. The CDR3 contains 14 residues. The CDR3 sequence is CASSSGRSPEKLFF. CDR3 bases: TGCGCCAGCAGCTCCGGACGGTCGCCGGAAAAACTGTTTTTT.

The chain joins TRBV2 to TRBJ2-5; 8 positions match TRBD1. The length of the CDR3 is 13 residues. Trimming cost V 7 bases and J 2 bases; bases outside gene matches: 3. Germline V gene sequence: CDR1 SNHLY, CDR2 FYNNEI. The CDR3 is CASTGTGQETQYF. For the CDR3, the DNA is TGTGCCAGCACCGGGACAGGACAAGAGACCCAGTACTTC.

This CDR3 is CASSRTGTSGGGPYNEQFF. The CDR3 nucleotides read TGTGCCAGCAGCCGAACCGGGACTAGCGGGGGCGGACCCTACAATGAGCAGTTCTTC. The chain uses TRBV14 and TRBJ2-1, with 14 bases that match TRBD2. The CDR3 covers 19 residues. Germline V gene sequence: CDR1 SGHDN, CDR2 FVKESK. The trim removed 4 bases at V and 2 bases at J, leaving 10 bases unmatched.

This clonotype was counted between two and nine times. Here the CDR3 reads CSVYDRGLGTGELFF. The CDR3 bases are TGCAGCGTTTACGACAGGGGCCTTGGAACCGGGGAGCTGTTTTTT. The chain has TRBV29-1 and TRBJ2-2; 8 nucleotides align to TRBD1. In germline, CDR1 is SQVTM, CDR2 ANQGSEA. The CDR3 covers 15 residues. V shed 5 bases and J 5 bases; nucleotides not matched to a gene: 10.

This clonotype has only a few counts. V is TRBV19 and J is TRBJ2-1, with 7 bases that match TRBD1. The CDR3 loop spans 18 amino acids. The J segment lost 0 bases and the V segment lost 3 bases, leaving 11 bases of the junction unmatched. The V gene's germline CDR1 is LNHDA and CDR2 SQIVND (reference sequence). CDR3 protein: CASSIIGGSGGSYNEQFF. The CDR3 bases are TGTGCCAGTAGTATCATTGGTGGGTCAGGGGGCTCCTACAATGAGCAGTTCTTC.

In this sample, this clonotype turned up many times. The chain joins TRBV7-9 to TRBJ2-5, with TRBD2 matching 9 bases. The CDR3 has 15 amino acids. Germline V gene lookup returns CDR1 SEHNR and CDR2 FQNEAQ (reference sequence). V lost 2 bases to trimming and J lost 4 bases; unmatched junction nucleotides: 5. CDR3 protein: CASSLLSGRRETQYF. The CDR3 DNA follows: TGTGCCAGCAGCTTACTTAGCGGGAGAAGAGAGACCCAGTACTTC.

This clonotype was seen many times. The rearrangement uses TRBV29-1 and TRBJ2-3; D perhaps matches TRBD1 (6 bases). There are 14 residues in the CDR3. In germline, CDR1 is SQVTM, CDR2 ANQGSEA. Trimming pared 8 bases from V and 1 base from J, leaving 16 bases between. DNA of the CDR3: TGCAGCCTCAAGGAGGCAGGGGGCACAGATACGCAGTATTTT. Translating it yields CSLKEAGGTDTQYF.

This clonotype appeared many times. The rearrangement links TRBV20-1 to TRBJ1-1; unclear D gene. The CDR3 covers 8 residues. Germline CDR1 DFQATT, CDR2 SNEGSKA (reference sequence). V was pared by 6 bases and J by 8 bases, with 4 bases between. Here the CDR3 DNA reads TGCAGTGCCGCCGAAGCTTTCTTT. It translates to CSAAEAFF.

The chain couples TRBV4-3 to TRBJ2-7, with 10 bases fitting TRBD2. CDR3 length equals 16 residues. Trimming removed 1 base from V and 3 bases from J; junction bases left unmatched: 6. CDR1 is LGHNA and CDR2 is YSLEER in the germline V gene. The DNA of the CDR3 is TGCGCCAGCAGCCAAGTGGGGACTAGCGACCACTACGAGCAGTACTTC. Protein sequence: CASSQVGTSDHYEQYF.

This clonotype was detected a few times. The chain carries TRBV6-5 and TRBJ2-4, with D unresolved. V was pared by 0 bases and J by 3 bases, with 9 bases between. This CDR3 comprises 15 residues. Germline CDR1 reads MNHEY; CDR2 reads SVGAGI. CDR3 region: CASSYSRAHKNIQYF. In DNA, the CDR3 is TGTGCCAGCAGTTACTCCCGGGCCCACAAAAACATTCAGTACTTC.

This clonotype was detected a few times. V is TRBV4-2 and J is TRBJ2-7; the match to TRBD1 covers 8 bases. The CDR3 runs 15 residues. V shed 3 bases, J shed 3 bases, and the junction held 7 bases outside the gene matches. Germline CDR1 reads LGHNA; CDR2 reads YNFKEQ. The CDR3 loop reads CASSQHRGYSYEQYF. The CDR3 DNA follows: TGTGCCAGCAGCCAGCACAGGGGGTATAGCTACGAGCAGTACTTC.

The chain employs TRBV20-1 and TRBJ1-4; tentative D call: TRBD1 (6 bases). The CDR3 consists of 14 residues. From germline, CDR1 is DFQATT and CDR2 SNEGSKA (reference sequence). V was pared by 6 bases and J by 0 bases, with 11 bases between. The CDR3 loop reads CSADYRATNEKLFF. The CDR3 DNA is TGCAGTGCGGACTACAGGGCAACTAATGAAAAACTGTTTTTT.

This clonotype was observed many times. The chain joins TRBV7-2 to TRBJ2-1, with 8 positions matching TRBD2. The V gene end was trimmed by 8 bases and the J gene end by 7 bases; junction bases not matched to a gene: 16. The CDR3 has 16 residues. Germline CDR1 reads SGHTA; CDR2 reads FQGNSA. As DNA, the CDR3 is TGTGCCAGCGGGCAGGGTGTAGCGGGAACCCGGAATGAGCAGTTCTTC. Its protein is CASGQGVAGTRNEQFF.

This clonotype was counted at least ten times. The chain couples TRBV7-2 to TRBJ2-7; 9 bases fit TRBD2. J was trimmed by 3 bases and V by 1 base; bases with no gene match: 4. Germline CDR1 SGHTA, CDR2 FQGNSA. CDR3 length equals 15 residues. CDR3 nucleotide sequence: TGTGCCAGCAGCTTAGTGGCTAGCGGGAACTACGAGCAGTACTTC. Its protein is CASSLVASGNYEQYF.

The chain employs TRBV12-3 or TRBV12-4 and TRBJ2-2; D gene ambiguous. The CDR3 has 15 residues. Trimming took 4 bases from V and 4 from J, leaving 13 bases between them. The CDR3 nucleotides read TGTGCCAGCAGTTGGTTAGGGATAGGCACCGGGGAGCTGTTTTTT. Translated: CASSWLGIGTGELFF.

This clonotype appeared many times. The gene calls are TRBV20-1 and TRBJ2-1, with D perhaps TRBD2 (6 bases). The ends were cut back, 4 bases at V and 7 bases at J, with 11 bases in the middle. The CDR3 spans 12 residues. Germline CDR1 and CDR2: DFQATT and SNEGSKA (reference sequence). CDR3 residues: CSAKGLNNEQFF. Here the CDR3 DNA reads TGCAGTGCTAAGGGACTGAATAATGAGCAGTTCTTC.

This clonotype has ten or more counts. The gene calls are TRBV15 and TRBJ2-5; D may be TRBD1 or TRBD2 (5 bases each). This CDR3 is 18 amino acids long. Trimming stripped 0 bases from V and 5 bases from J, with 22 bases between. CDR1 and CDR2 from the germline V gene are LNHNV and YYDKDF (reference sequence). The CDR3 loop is CATSRDLPIRGRAETQYF. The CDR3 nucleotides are TGTGCCACCAGCAGAGATCTTCCGATTAGGGGACGAGCGGAGACCCAGTACTTC.

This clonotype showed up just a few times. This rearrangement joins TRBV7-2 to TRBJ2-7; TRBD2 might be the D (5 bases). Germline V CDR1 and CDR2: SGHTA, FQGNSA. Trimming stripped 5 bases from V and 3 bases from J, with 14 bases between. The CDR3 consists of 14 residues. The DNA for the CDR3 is TGTGCCAGCAGCCCCGGACTGGGATACTACGAGCAGTACTTC. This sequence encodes CASSPGLGYYEQYF.